The entry that follows covers one T cell receptor beta chain sequence. Its antigen is unknown. From germline, CDR1 is MDHEN and CDR2 SYDVKM. V lost 2 bases, J lost 2 bases, and 15 bases lay in between. This CDR3 comprises 16 residues. This entry is derived from a study of cytomegalovirus exposure and HLA in healthy donors. Study-level results: Most TCR sequences were rare, but some public TCRs occurred in many donors. Donor immune exposure was known only as CMV serostatus.

The PCR ran on 60 Vbeta and 13 Jbeta primers. The table came from immunoSEQ multiplex PCR; TCRdb's copy has only in-frame clones and leaves some out. The sample carries tens of thousands of clones, about 85% recorded once. This TCR was recovered from a female donor in good health and CMV-seronegative. V is TRBV28 and J is TRBJ1-2; D is unclear. Input material: PBMCs. The CDR3 DNA is TGTGCCAGCAGTTTAATGTCGGCAGGCCAAAACTATGGCTACACCTTC. This codes for CASSLMSAGQNYGYTF.